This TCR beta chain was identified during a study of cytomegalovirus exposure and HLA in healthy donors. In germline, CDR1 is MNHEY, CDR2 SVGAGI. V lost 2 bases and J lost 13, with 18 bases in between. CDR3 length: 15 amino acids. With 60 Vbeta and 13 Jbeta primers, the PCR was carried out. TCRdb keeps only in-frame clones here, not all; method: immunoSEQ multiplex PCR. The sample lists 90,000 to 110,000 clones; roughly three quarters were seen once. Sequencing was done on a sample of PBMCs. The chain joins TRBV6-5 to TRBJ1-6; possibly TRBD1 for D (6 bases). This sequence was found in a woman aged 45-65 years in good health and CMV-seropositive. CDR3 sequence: CASSYGRGGTWPLHF. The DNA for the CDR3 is TGTGCCAGCAGTTACGGGAGGGGGGGGACTTGGCCCCTCCACTTT.